Presented here are 24 T cell receptor beta chains from one specimen sequenced in a study of cytomegalovirus exposure and HLA in healthy donors. The study ran its PCR with 60 Vbeta and 13 Jbeta primers. Assay: immunoSEQ multiplex PCR; the TCRdb copy retains only in-frame clones and omits some. The sample includes around 100,000 clones, about 80% of them seen just once. The sample was PBMCs. The source is a female donor in good health and CMV-seropositive.

This chain connects TRBV6-1 to TRBJ1-5; tentative D call: TRBD1 (5 bases). Germline-derived CDR1 and CDR2 are MNHNS and SASEGT. The CDR3 covers 14 residues. Between the trimmed V and J ends, which lost 5 bases and 7 bases, there was a span of 15 bases. CDR3 amino acids: CASSPGGAGQPQHF. The CDR3 region has the DNA TGTGCCAGCAGTCCGGGCGGGGCAGGACAGCCCCAGCATTTT.

There are a few counts of this clone. The rearrangement uses TRBV2 and TRBJ1-6; a possible D gene is TRBD1 (5 bases). V was pared by 7 bases and J by 8 bases, with 15 bases between. Germline loops: CDR1 SNHLY, CDR2 FYNNEI. The CDR3 consists of 14 residues. CDR3 sequence reads: CASIQTAIHSPLHF. CDR3 coding DNA: TGTGCCAGCATTCAGACAGCAATTCATTCACCCCTCCACTTT.

The sample holds a few counts of this clone. The chain is built from TRBV6-1 and TRBJ1-2, with 8 bases that match TRBD1. CDR3 length: 15 amino acids. The J segment lost 3 bases and the V segment lost 3 bases, leaving 6 bases of the junction unmatched. Germline values: CDR1 MNHNS, CDR2 SASEGT. CDR3: CASSDRTGWYYGYTF. The CDR3 nucleotides read TGTGCCAGCAGTGATCGGACAGGGTGGTACTATGGCTACACCTTC.

This chain joins TRBV7-9 and TRBJ1-1; D remains unclear. There are 14 residues in the CDR3. Germline V gives CDR1 SEHNR, CDR2 FQNEAQ (reference sequence). V lost 7 bases to trimming and J lost 5 bases, with 17 bases between them. CDR3 sequence reads: CASTLIGVRTEAFF. The CDR3 DNA is TGTGCCAGCACCCTTATCGGGGTTAGAACTGAAGCTTTCTTT.

The chain couples TRBV6-1 to TRBJ1-3; tentatively, D is TRBD1 (6 bases). The V end lost 2 bases, the J end lost 0 bases, and 14 bases lay between the germline ends. The CDR3 is 17 amino acids. The germline V gene encodes CDR1 MNHNS and CDR2 SASEGT. The CDR3 nucleotides are TGTGCCAGCAGTGAAAGGTTGGGCAGGGGCTCTGGAAACACCATATATTTT. Translating gives CASSERLGRGSGNTIYF.

The chain carries TRBV7-3 and TRBJ2-1; the match to TRBD2 covers 8 bases. Germline CDR1 reads SGHTA; CDR2 reads FQGTGA. The CDR3 has 16 residues. After removal of 5 bases from V and 6 bases from J, the junction contained 12 bases not matched to a gene. This CDR3 is CASSVVAGSTINEQFF. In DNA, the CDR3 is TGTGCCAGCAGCGTAGTAGCGGGAAGCACTATCAATGAGCAGTTCTTC.

The rearrangement uses TRBV4-2 and TRBJ1-4, with a tentative D call TRBD1 (5 bases). Germline assignment: CDR1 LGHNA and CDR2 YNFKEQ. Trimming left V 3 bases short and J 8 bases short, with 19 bases between. The CDR3 consists of 16 residues. CDR3 sequence reads: CASSHRTVQGNEKLFF. CDR3 DNA sequence: TGTGCCAGCAGCCACCGAACGGTCCAGGGAAACGAAAAACTGTTTTTT.

The genes are TRBV6-1 and TRBJ1-1; possible D gene TRBD1, 5 bases. This CDR3 is built from 13 residues. The V gene lost 4 bases and the J gene lost 7 bases, with 13 bases spanning the gap. The V gene's germline CDR1 is MNHNS and CDR2 SASEGT. The CDR3 protein is CASSVREWGEAFF. For the CDR3, the DNA is TGTGCCAGCAGTGTCAGGGAATGGGGTGAAGCTTTCTTT.

This chain uses TRBV18 with TRBJ2-5; maybe TRBD2 (6 bases). The CDR3 runs to 18 residues. Trimming shortened V by 1 base and J by 5 bases, and 23 bases separated the two germline ends. CDR1 and CDR2 from the germline V gene are KGHSH and LQKENI. DNA of the CDR3: TGTGCCAGCTCACCACTACATCAGGGAGGCGTTGGAGGGGAGACCCAGTACTTC. Translating gives CASSPLHQGGVGGETQYF.

J is TRBJ1-4 and V is TRBV4-1; D is uncertain. This CDR3 spans 14 amino acids. The V gene's germline CDR1 is MGHRA and CDR2 YSYEKL. V was clipped by 3 bases and J by 8 bases, with 13 bases between them. The CDR3 region has the DNA TGCGCCAGCAGCCATCCCGCGATGAAGGAAAAACTGTTTTTT. Encoded protein: CASSHPAMKEKLFF.

The chain has TRBV7-6 and TRBJ1-1; 7 nucleotides agree with TRBD1. Germline trimming cut 1 base from V and 5 bases from J; bases unmatched to any gene: 7. The CDR3 totals 15 residues. The germline V gene has CDR1 SGHVS and CDR2 FNYEAQ. CDR3 sequence: CASSLGSGGGTEAFF. In DNA form, the CDR3 reads TGTGCCAGCAGCTTAGGATCAGGGGGTGGTACTGAAGCTTTCTTT.

The V and J genes are TRBV28 and TRBJ2-1, with D possibly being TRBD1 (6 bases). The V gene lost 4 bases and the J gene lost 0 bases, with 13 bases spanning the gap. There are 16 residues in the CDR3. The germline V gene encodes CDR1 MDHEN and CDR2 SYDVKM. CDR3 amino acids: CASSSLTGISYNEQFF. CDR3 in DNA: TGTGCCAGCAGTTCTCTGACAGGAATCTCCTACAATGAGCAGTTCTTC.

In this sample, this clone turned up a few times. The chain joins TRBV27 to TRBJ1-5; TRBD1 might be the D (5 bases). Trimming took off 6 bases at V and 4 bases at J, with 10 bases between the two ends. The CDR3 is made up of 13 amino acids. Germline CDR1 and CDR2: MNHEY and SMNVEV (reference sequence). The CDR3 reads CASSPGWNQPQHF. Here the CDR3 DNA reads TGTGCCAGCAGCCCAGGGTGGAATCAGCCCCAGCATTTT.

CDR3 nucleotide sequence: TGCGCCAGCAGCCCCGACGTACAGGAGAATAATGAAAAACTGTTTTTT. It translates to CASSPDVQENNEKLFF. V gene TRBV5-1 combines with J gene TRBJ1-4; tentative D call: TRBD1 (5 bases). V dropped 4 bases and J dropped 4 bases, with 17 bases sitting between them. The CDR3 covers 16 residues. The germline V gene has CDR1 SGHRS and CDR2 YFSETQ.

This chain uses TRBV6-5 with TRBJ1-2; 10 nucleotides align to TRBD1. The ends lost 4 bases at V and 4 bases at J; junction bases unmatched: 0. The CDR3 is 13 residues long. The germline V gene has CDR1 MNHEY and CDR2 SVGAGI. CDR3 in DNA: TGTGCCAGCAGTTGGACAGGGGGCTATGGCTACACCTTC. Its protein is CASSWTGGYGYTF.

The J gene is TRBJ2-3, the V gene TRBV10-3; D is perhaps TRBD1 (7 bases). The V and J ends lost 8 bases and 3 bases respectively, with 21 bases between them. In germline, CDR1 is ENHRY, CDR2 SYGVKD. This CDR3 region has 16 residues. The CDR3 region is CAISRGEQGGTDTQYF. Written as DNA, the CDR3 is TGTGCCATCTCGAGGGGGGAGCAGGGGGGAACAGATACGCAGTATTTT.

This clone was observed a single time. The V gene is TRBV7-9, the J gene TRBJ1-4; D possibly corresponds to TRBD1 (5 bases). The germline V gene has CDR1 SEHNR and CDR2 FQNEAQ (reference sequence). The CDR3 consists of 15 residues. V lost 5 bases and J 3 bases, leaving 13 bases between the germline ends. Here the CDR3 reads CASSKGYGANEKLFF. For the CDR3, the DNA is TGTGCCAGCAGCAAGGGGTATGGGGCTAATGAAAAACTGTTTTTT.

The J gene is TRBJ2-5, the V gene TRBV11-3; 7 bases line up with TRBD2. The germline CDR1 and CDR2 sequences are SGHNT and YENEEA. CDR3 size: 15 residues. V shed 2 bases, J shed 3 bases, and the junction held 6 bases outside the gene matches. The CDR3 coding sequence is TGTGCCAGCAGCTTATCCGCAGGGAGGGAAGAGACCCAGTACTTC. It translates to CASSLSAGREETQYF. Complete variable domain (other parts from reference TRBV11-3 and TRBJ2-5): EAGVVQSPRYKIIEKKQPVAFWCNPISGHNTLYWYLQNLGQGPELLIRYENEEAVDDSQLPKDRFSAERLKGVDSTLKIQPAELGDSAVYLCASSLSAGREETQYFGPGTRLLVL.

The V call is TRBV2, the J call TRBJ2-5; 8 bases are a match to TRBD1. Germline V gene data show CDR1 as SNHLY and CDR2 as FYNNEI. The V segment lost 8 bases and the J segment 2 bases; nucleotides outside the gene matches: 1. CDR3 length: 12 amino acids. The CDR3 DNA sequence: TGTGCCAGCTACAGGGGGCAAGAGACCCAGTACTTC. Translated: CASYRGQETQYF.

The rearrangement links TRBV5-1 to TRBJ2-1, with a weak D call TRBD1 (5 bases). Germline V gives CDR1 SGHRS, CDR2 YFSETQ. This CDR3 region has 16 residues. V gave up 5 bases and J gave up 5 bases, with 20 bases separating them. The CDR3 region is CASSVGATPGDNEQFF. The DNA for the CDR3 is TGCGCCAGCAGTGTAGGGGCCACCCCTGGGGACAATGAGCAGTTCTTC.

This clone appeared once. The J gene is TRBJ2-3, the V gene TRBV19; 13 bases are shared with TRBD2. With 5 bases clipped from V and 0 bases from J, the junction kept 8 bases outside the gene matches. From germline, CDR1 is LNHDA and CDR2 SQIVND (reference sequence). The CDR3 covers 18 residues. The CDR3 sequence is CASSLRTSGSRSTDTQYF. The CDR3 region has the DNA TGTGCCAGTAGTCTCCGGACTAGCGGGAGCCGGAGCACAGATACGCAGTATTTT.

The chain combines TRBV7-9 with TRBJ1-1; D is perhaps TRBD1 (6 bases). V lost 1 base, J lost 4 bases, and 10 bases lay in between. Germline V gene sequence: CDR1 SEHNR, CDR2 FQNEAQ (reference sequence). CDR3 length: 14 residues. The CDR3 here is CASSLGQAITEAFF. The CDR3 nucleotides are TGTGCCAGCAGCTTAGGACAGGCCATCACTGAAGCTTTCTTT.

About this clone itself: At one end, the junction sequence differs from germline, possibly due to a read error. V is TRBV5-4 and J is TRBJ2-3; 10 nucleotides agree with TRBD2. Germline values: CDR1 SGHNT, CDR2 YYREEE (reference sequence). CDR3 size: 16 residues. The CDR3 reads CACSPGLAESTDTQYF. CDR3 in DNA: TGTGCCTGCAGCCCTGGACTAGCGGAAAGCACAGATACGCAGTATTTT.

The chain combines TRBV5-1 with TRBJ2-1, with TRBD2 matching over 7 bases. Looked up from germline, CDR1 is SGHRS and CDR2 is YFSETQ. The CDR3 runs to 14 residues. With V trimmed by 6 bases and J by 8 bases, 11 bases remained unmatched. CDR3 DNA: TGCGCCAGCAATTTGGCGGGAGACGGTTATGAGCAGTTCTTC. Protein product: CASNLAGDGYEQFF. The full variable domain, with the rest looked up from reference TRBV5-1 and TRBJ2-1, is KAGVTQTPRYLIKTRGQQVTLSCSPISGHRSVSWYQQTPGQGLQFLFEYFSETQRNKGNFPGRFSGRQFSNSRSEMNVSTLELGDSALYLCASNLAGDGYEQFFGPGTRLTVL.